The 10 T cell receptor beta chains in this list originate from one sample, sequenced in a study of OX40 agonist ivuxolimab in advanced cancers. Some clones are missing from TCRdb's copy, which holds only in-frame ones; the method was immunoSEQ multiplex PCR. Among about 93,000 clones listed, 92% were seen once. The material sequenced was CD4+ or CD8+ T cells sorted from blood, taken in a trial of the OX40 agonist ivuxolimab. Receptor source: an adult with an advanced solid tumor such as melanoma, head and neck, liver or kidney cancer.

The J gene is TRBJ2-4, the V gene TRBV9; 14 nucleotides align to TRBD2. V lost 4 bases and J lost 5; bases outside the gene matches: 2. Germline lookup yields CDR1 SGDLS and CDR2 YYNGEE. The CDR3 length is 15 residues. The CDR3 bases are TGTGCCAGCAGCCCGGGACTAGCGGGGGAAAACATTCAGTACTTC. Translated, it gives CASSPGLAGENIQYF.

The chain combines TRBV19 with TRBJ2-1, with 7 bases lining up with TRBD2. This CDR3 is built from 13 residues. CDR1 LNHDA and CDR2 SQIVND come from the germline V gene (reference sequence). After removal of 7 bases from V and 9 bases from J, the junction contained 9 bases not matched to a gene. The CDR3 here is CASTRDLAGEQFF. CDR3 DNA: TGTGCCAGTACCAGGGATTTAGCGGGTGAGCAGTTCTTC.

This chain connects TRBV6-1 to TRBJ1-2, with 9 bases identical to TRBD1. V dropped 6 bases and J dropped 8; count of bases not matched to a gene: 7. Per germline, CDR1 MNHNS and CDR2 SASEGT. This CDR3 spans 13 amino acids. CDR3 sequence: CASRPTGGGGYTF. CDR3 DNA: TGTGCCAGCAGACCTACAGGGGGCGGAGGCTACACCTTC.

The chain is built from TRBV9 and TRBJ2-7; 7 nucleotides agree with TRBD2. In germline, CDR1 is SGDLS, CDR2 YYNGEE. Trimming removed 0 bases from V and 5 bases from J; junction bases left unmatched: 8. This CDR3 has 15 residues. For the CDR3, the DNA is TGTGCCAGCAGCGTAGGGAGTAGCGGGTCCCACGAGCAGTACTTC. Its translation is CASSVGSSGSHEQYF.

The V gene is TRBV5-1, the J gene TRBJ2-1; 9 bases fit TRBD1. This CDR3 has 14 residues. Germline V gene sequence: CDR1 SGHRS, CDR2 YFSETQ. V dropped 4 bases and J dropped 10; count of bases not matched to a gene: 9. CDR3 sequence reads: CASSDRQGGWEQFF. CDR3 nucleotides: TGCGCCAGCAGCGATAGACAGGGGGGGTGGGAGCAGTTCTTC.

The rearrangement uses TRBV30 and TRBJ1-3, with 7 bases that match TRBD1. The V and J ends lost 2 bases and 0 bases, in that order; junction bases with no gene match: 4. The CDR3 runs to 15 residues. Germline CDR1 reads GTSNPN; CDR2 reads SVGIG (reference sequence). The chain's CDR3 is CAWSMGQSSGNTIYF. For the CDR3, the DNA is TGTGCCTGGAGTATGGGACAGAGCTCTGGAAACACCATATATTTT.

The V and J genes are TRBV6-1 and TRBJ1-5; 7 bases agree with TRBD1. From germline, CDR1 is MNHNS and CDR2 SASEGT. This CDR3 has 13 residues. The V gene end was trimmed by 8 bases and the J gene end by 5 bases; junction bases not matched to a gene: 6. The CDR3 coding sequence is TGTGCCAGCGGGGGGACAGCTTATCAGCCCCAGCATTTT. Translation gives CASGGTAYQPQHF.

The chain combines TRBV29-1 with TRBJ2-2, with 9 nucleotides matching TRBD1. The CDR3 is made up of 14 amino acids. V shed 6 bases, J shed 5 bases, and the junction held 7 bases outside the gene matches. Germline-derived CDR1 and CDR2 are SQVTM and ANQGSEA. The CDR3 here is CSVVDRGWTGELFF. The CDR3 coding sequence is TGCAGCGTGGTCGACAGGGGGTGGACCGGGGAGCTGTTTTTT.

This clone was observed a few times. The chain is built from TRBV5-6 and TRBJ1-2; a possible D gene is TRBD1 (6 bases). From germline, CDR1 is SGHDT and CDR2 YYEEEE. The CDR3 has 13 residues. V lost 4 bases and J lost 3, with 10 bases in between. CDR3 in amino acids: CASSLKGDYGYTF. Here the CDR3 DNA reads TGTGCCAGCAGCCTGAAGGGGGACTATGGCTACACCTTC.

V gene TRBV5-8 combines with J gene TRBJ2-5, with 9 bases aligning to TRBD2. This CDR3 contains 15 residues. The germline CDR1 and CDR2 sequences are SGHTS and YDEGEE. The V and J ends lost 2 bases and 4 bases, in that order; junction bases with no gene match: 6. CDR3 sequence: CASSLVGGRGETQYF. The CDR3 coding sequence is TGTGCCAGCAGCTTAGTTGGCGGGAGGGGAGAGACCCAGTACTTC.